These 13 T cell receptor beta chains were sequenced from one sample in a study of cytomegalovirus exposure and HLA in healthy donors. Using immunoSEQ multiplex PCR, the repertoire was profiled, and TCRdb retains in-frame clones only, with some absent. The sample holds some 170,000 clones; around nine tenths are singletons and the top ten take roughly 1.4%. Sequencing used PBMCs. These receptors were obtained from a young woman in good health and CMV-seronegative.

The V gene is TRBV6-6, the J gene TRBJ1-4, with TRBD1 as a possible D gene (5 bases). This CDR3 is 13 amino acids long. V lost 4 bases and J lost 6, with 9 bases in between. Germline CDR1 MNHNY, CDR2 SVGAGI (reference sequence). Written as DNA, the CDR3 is TGTGCCAGCAGTTTCGGGGGTTATGAAAAACTGTTTTTT. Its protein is CASSFGGYEKLFF.

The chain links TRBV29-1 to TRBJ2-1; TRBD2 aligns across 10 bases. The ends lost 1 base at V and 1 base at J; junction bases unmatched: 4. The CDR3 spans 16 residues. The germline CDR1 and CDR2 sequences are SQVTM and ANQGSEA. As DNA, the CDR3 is TGCAGCGTTGAAGGTGGAGCGGGGGGGTCCTACAATGAGCAGTTCTTC. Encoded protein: CSVEGGAGGSYNEQFF.

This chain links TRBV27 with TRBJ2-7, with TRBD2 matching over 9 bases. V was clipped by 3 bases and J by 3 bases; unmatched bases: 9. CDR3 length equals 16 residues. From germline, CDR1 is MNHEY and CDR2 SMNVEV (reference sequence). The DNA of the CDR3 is TGTGCCAGCAGTTTTACCGGGACTAGCTCAGGCTACGAGCAGTACTTC. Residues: CASSFTGTSSGYEQYF.

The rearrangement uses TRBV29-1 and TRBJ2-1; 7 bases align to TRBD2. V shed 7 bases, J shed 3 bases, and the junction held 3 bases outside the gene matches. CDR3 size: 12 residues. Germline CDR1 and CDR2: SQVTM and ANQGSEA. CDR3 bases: TGCAGCGGGGGGGGGATCTACAATGAGCAGTTCTTC. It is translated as CSGGGIYNEQFF.

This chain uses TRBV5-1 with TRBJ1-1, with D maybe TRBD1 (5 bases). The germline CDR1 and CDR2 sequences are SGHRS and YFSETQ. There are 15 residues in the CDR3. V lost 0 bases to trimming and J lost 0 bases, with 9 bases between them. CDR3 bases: TGCGCCAGCAGCTTGGAGACGGGGGTGAACACTGAAGCTTTCTTT. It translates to CASSLETGVNTEAFF.

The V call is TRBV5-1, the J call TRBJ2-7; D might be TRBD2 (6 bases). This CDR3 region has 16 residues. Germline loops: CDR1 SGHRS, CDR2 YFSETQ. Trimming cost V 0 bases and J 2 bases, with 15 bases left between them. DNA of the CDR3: TGCGCCAGCAGCTTGGAGGCGGTAGGCGGGGCCTACGAGCAGTACTTC. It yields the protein CASSLEAVGGAYEQYF.

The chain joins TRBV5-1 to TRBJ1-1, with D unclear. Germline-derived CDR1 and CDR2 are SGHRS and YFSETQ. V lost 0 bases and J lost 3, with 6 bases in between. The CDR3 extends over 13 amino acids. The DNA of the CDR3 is TGCGCCAGCAGCTTGGATCTTGACACTGAAGCTTTCTTT. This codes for CASSLDLDTEAFF.

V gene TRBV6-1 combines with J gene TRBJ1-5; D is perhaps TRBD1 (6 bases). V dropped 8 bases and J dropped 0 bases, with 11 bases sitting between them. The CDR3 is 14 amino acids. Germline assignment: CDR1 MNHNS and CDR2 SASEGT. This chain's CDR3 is CASLEQGSNQPQHF. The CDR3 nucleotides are TGTGCCAGCCTTGAACAGGGTAGCAATCAGCCCCAGCATTTT.

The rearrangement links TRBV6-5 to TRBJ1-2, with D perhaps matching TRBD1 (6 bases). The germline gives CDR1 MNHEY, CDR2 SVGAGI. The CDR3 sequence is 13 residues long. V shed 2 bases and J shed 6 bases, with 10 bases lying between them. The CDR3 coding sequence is TGTGCCAGCAGTTACGGCAGGGGCAATGGCTACACCTTC. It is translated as CASSYGRGNGYTF.

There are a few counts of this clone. The DNA for the CDR3 is TGTGCCAGCAGTGTCCTTTCGGGGGAGACCTACGAGCAGTACTTC. Translation gives CASSVLSGETYEQYF. V gene TRBV6-1 combines with J gene TRBJ2-7, with D perhaps matching TRBD2 (6 bases). CDR1 is MNHNS, CDR2 SASEGT, per germline. This CDR3 is built from 15 residues. V dropped 4 bases and J dropped 2 bases, with 15 bases sitting between them.

The CDR3 DNA is TGTGCCATCAGGGGGACTAGCAATGAGCAGTTCTTC. It yields the protein CAIRGTSNEQFF. This rearrangement joins TRBV10-3 to TRBJ2-1; 8 positions agree with TRBD2. With V trimmed by 6 bases and J by 6 bases, 1 base remained unmatched. The CDR3 sequence is 12 residues long. Germline values: CDR1 ENHRY, CDR2 SYGVKD.

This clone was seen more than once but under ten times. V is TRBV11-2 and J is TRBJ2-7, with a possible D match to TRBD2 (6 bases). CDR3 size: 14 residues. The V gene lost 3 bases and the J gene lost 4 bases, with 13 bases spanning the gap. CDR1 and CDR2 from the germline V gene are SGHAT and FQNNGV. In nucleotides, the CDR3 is TGTGCCAGCAGCTTGTCCCGGGACTTTTACGAGCAGTACTTC. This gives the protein CASSLSRDFYEQYF.

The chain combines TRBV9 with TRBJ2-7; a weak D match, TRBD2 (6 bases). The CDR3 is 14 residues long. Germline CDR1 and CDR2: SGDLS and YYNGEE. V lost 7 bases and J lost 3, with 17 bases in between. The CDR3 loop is CASSPSGGDYEQYF. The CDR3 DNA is TGTGCCAGCTCTCCATCTGGAGGGGACTACGAGCAGTACTTC.